Listed below are T cell receptor beta chains from one sample, sequenced in a study of cytotoxic CD8 clonotypes in ibrutinib-treated CLL. The method was immunoSEQ multiplex PCR; TCRdb's version includes in-frame clones alone and lacks a portion of them. The sample lists 200,000 to 250,000 clones; 75% to 85% were seen once. The sequenced sample was PBMCs, obtained after 12 months of ibrutinib treatment. The receptor source for this set is a human donor with chronic lymphocytic leukemia. Both conserved end residues are part of each CDR3. The order of the fields is clone size, V gene, D gene, J gene, CDR3 protein, CDR3 DNA. The D gene is left open where the match is weak. Expanded clones are given a class, and other clones once, few, many or no size at all.

size: -
V: TRBV27
D: -
J: TRBJ1-1
CDR3: CASGGWGTEAFF
DNA: TGTGCCAGCGGGGGCTGGGGCACTGAAGCTTTCTTT

size: -
V: TRBV6-6
D: -
J: TRBJ2-7
CDR3: CASRALMSYEQYF
DNA: TGTGCCAGCAGGGCGCTGATGAGCTACGAGCAGTACTTC

size: -
V: TRBV7-7
D: TRBD2
J: TRBJ2-2
CDR3: CASRKGTSGTGELFF
DNA: TGTGCTAGCAGGAAGGGGACTAGCGGGACCGGGGAGCTGTTTTTT

size: -
V: TRBV4-1
D: -
J: TRBJ1-5
CDR3: CAGGSGASNQPQHF
DNA: TGCGCAGGGGGTTCGGGGGCGAGCAATCAGCCCCAGCATTTT

size: -
V: TRBV9
D: -
J: TRBJ1-5
CDR3: CASSVGSDSSNQPQHF
DNA: TGTGCCAGCAGCGTAGGATCGGACAGTAGCAATCAGCCCCAGCATTTT

size: -
V: TRBV18
D: TRBD1
J: TRBJ2-2
CDR3: CASSPRQGADTGELFF
DNA: TGTGCCAGCTCACCCCGACAGGGGGCCGACACCGGGGAGCTGTTTTTT

size: -
V: TRBV27
D: TRBD2
J: TRBJ2-2
CDR3: CASSVLAGAGELFF
DNA: TGTGCCAGCAGTGTGCTAGCGGGAGCCGGGGAGCTGTTTTTT

size: -
V: TRBV5-1
D: TRBD1
J: TRBJ2-7
CDR3: CASSLRQGSDEQYF
DNA: TGCGCCAGCAGCTTAAGACAGGGATCGGACGAGCAGTACTTC

size: few
V: TRBV5-1
D: TRBD2
J: TRBJ2-3
CDR3: CASSLVAGARDTQYF
DNA: TGCGCCAGCAGCTTGGTAGCGGGGGCCAGAGATACGCAGTATTTT

size: few
V: TRBV19
D: -
J: TRBJ1-5
CDR3: CASSIWGDEENQPQHF
DNA: TGTGCCAGTAGTATCTGGGGGGATGAGGAAAATCAGCCCCAGCATTTT

size: -
V: TRBV9
D: -
J: TRBJ1-2
CDR3: CASSPVINGYTF
DNA: TGTGCCAGCAGCCCGGTGATAAATGGCTACACCTTC

size: -
V: TRBV9
D: -
J: TRBJ2-5
CDR3: CASSVGPGLQETQYF
DNA: TGTGCCAGCAGCGTAGGGCCCGGGCTCCAAGAGACCCAGTACTTC

size: -
V: TRBV10-3
D: -
J: TRBJ2-1
CDR3: CAISGFLSSYNEQFF
DNA: TGTGCCATCAGTGGTTTCCTAAGCTCCTACAATGAGCAGTTCTTC

size: -
V: TRBV7-6
D: TRBD1
J: TRBJ2-7
CDR3: CASSPDRADEQYF
DNA: TGTGCCAGCAGCCCGGACAGGGCGGATGAGCAGTACTTC

size: -
V: TRBV6-1
D: TRBD2
J: TRBJ2-7
CDR3: CASSRLAGSSYEQYF
DNA: TGTGCCAGCAGCAGACTAGCGGGGAGTTCCTACGAGCAGTACTTC

size: -
V: TRBV15
D: -
J: TRBJ2-1
CDR3: CATSTSSSAEYNEQFF
DNA: TGTGCCACCAGCACCTCTTCTAGCGCCGAGTACAATGAGCAGTTCTTC